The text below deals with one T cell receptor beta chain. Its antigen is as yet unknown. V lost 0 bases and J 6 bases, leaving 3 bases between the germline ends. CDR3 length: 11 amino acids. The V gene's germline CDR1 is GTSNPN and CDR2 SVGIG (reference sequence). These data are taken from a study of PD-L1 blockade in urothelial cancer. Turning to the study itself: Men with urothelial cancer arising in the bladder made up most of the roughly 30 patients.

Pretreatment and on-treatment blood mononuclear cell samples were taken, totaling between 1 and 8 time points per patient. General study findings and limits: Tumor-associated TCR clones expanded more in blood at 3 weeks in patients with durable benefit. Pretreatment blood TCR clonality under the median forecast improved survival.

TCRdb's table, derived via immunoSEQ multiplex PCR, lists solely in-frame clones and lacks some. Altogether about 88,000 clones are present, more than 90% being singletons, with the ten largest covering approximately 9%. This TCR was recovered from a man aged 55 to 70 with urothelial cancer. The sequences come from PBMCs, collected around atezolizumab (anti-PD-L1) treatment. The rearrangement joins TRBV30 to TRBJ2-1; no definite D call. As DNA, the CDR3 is TGTGCCTGGAGTGTGCGCAATGAGCAGTTCTTC. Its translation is CAWSVRNEQFF.